This T cell receptor (beta chain) was profiled in a study of blood T cell repertoires in COVID-19. Study-wide context: COVID-19 samples from acute and convalescent phases originated in the United States, Italy and Spain.

As handled by the study authors: Reference gene primer amplification gave estimated nucleated cell counts. The data were produced by immunoSEQ multiplex PCR, yet TCRdb's version contains in-frame clones alone and is incomplete. The V and J calls and clone size are taken from that table; D and trimming were inferred from the DNA. Seen here are roughly 180,000 clones, 81% observed once, and the top ten hold 5.6%. Cohorts were determined from participant-reported clinical history. CDR1 is KGHSH and CDR2 is LQKENI in the germline V gene. V was pared by 5 bases and J by 7 bases, with 12 bases between. The CDR3 sequence is 13 residues long.

The chain uses TRBV18 and TRBJ1-5; D is undetermined. The clonotype originates from a woman between 40 and 50 years old with acute COVID-19. Sequencing was done on a sample of PBMCs or T cells enriched from blood (not recorded which). CDR3 in amino acids: CASSDSYGQPQHF. For the CDR3, the DNA is TGTGCCAGCTCAGACTCCTACGGGCAGCCCCAGCATTTT. The full variable domain, its missing parts supplied by reference TRBV18 and TRBJ1-5, is NAGVMQNPRHLVRRRGQEARLRCSPMKGHSHVYWYRQLPEEGLKFMVYLQKENIIDESGMPKERFSAEFPKEGPSILRIQQVVRGDSAAYFCASSDSYGQPQHFGDGTRLSIL.